The clone carrying this TCR beta chain shows up as medium-sized by frequency. Its antigen is not known. This sample is drawn from a study of CXCR3-negative and CXCR3-positive naive CD8 T cells. Turning to the study itself: Per library, roughly 1.4 +/- 0.3 million reads; about 135 million TRB reads overall.

cDNA libraries for TRB were generated by 5' RACE incorporating UMI labels. Reprocessing the 5' RACE reads, TCRdb reports a single entry for every CDR3 protein and omits DNA. The sample shows roughly 6,800 distinct CDR3 sequences, and about 1.3% sits with its ten largest clones. Notes on the study in general: Across naive subsets, surface CD5 expression was comparable, and TCR strength was inferred from properties of the TRB CDR3. Naive cells that were CXCR3-negative or CXCR3-positive used TRBV-TRBJ genes alike, while memory cells diverged. For CXCR3-positive naive cells, TRB CDR3s were more hydrophobic than those of CXCR3-negative naive cells.

Naive CD8+ T cells carried a CD45RO-CCR7+CD27+CD95- phenotype. CDR1 is MNHEY, CDR2 SVGAGI, per germline. This CDR3 region has 13 residues. The chain recombines TRBV6-5 with TRBJ1-2; without DNA, the TCRdb call of TRBD1 cannot be checked. The sample consisted of naive CXCR3+ CD8+ T cells from blood. Stated subset: CD45RO-CCR7+CD27+CD95- naive CD8+ T cells expressing CXCR3 (TNR3+). This receptor was identified in a human donor in good health. Some clones in this sample may be carry-over from other donors' samples. The CDR3 sequence is CASSATGMDGYTF.